This T cell receptor (beta chain) was observed in a study of blood T cell repertoires in COVID-19. About the study: T cells, B-cell-depleted T cells, or PBMCs supplied cDNA or gDNA.

Data came from immunoSEQ multiplex PCR; TCRdb stores just in-frame clones and leaves some out. This table holds about 110,000 clones, more than 75% found once. The CDR3 has 15 residues. Germline loops: CDR1 SGHVS, CDR2 FQNEAQ. V trimming: 5 bases; J trimming: 5 bases; junction bases outside the gene matches: 11. This chain joins TRBV7-8 and TRBJ2-5, with 7 bases fitting TRBD1. The clonotype comes from a human donor in a cohort sampled during active COVID-19. Sequencing input: peripheral blood. CDR3 in amino acids: CASSPGTVTAETQYF. The CDR3 nucleotides are TGTGCCAGCAGCCCAGGGACAGTGACTGCGGAGACCCAGTACTTC.